This TCR beta chain was captured in a study of OX40 agonist ivuxolimab in advanced cancers. Looking at the study overall: Enrollees could have had prior anti-PD-1, anti-PD-L1 or anti-CTLA-4 therapy, which roughly 40% had received. A partial response was reached by three patients: one with hepatocellular carcinoma and two with cutaneous melanoma. Study results and caveats: More expanded clones were found, on average, in CD8+ than in CD4+ T cells.

Clones were read by immunoSEQ multiplex PCR, and TCRdb kept only the in-frame ones, dropping some. This table has approximately 40,000 clones, around nine tenths appearing once. This CDR3 comprises 16 residues. J was trimmed by 3 bases and V by 3 bases; bases with no gene match: 6. Germline V lookup: CDR1 SEHNR, CDR2 FQNEAQ (reference sequence). Regarding this clone: Its target is not known.

The chain is built from TRBV7-9 and TRBJ2-2; 8 nucleotides line up with TRBD2. This TCR derives from an adult with an advanced solid tumor such as melanoma, head and neck, liver or kidney cancer. The sequencing used CD4+ or CD8+ T cells sorted from blood, collected in a trial of the OX40 agonist ivuxolimab. The CDR3 loop is CASSFPGGADTGELFF. The CDR3 DNA follows: TGTGCCAGCAGCTTTCCGGGGGGGGCAGACACCGGGGAGCTGTTTTTT.